These T cell receptor beta chains were read from a single sample in a study of blood T cell repertoires in COVID-19. Data came from immunoSEQ multiplex PCR; TCRdb stores just in-frame clones and leaves some out. The sample holds about 250,000 clones, roughly nine tenths seen once. The sample taken for sequencing was PBMCs or T cells enriched from blood (not recorded which). These TCRs come from a young woman who had recovered from COVID-19. The CDR3 runs from the conserved cysteine through the conserved F or W. The D gene is left open where the match is weak. Size values are once, few and many counts, or a class for expanded clones, and some rows have none.

d_gene	v_gene	j_gene	abundance	CDR3aa	CDR3nt
TRBD1	TRBV7-8	TRBJ1-2	-	CASSLGSRQGASLGYGYTF	TGTGCCAGCAGCTTAGGGTCGAGGCAGGGGGCTTCCTTAGGCTATGGCTACACCTTC
-	TRBV24-1	TRBJ2-1	-	CATSAGAQPYNEQFF	TGTGCCACCAGTGCAGGGGCGCAACCCTACAATGAGCAGTTCTTC
TRBD1	TRBV14	TRBJ1-6	few	CASRQATGGGNSPLHF	TGTGCCAGCAGGCAAGCGACAGGGGGAGGGAATTCACCCCTCCACTTT
-	TRBV25-1	TRBJ1-5	-	CASSVPGLLNQPQHF	TGTGCCAGCAGTGTGCCGGGACTACTCAATCAGCCCCAGCATTTT
TRBD1	TRBV6-5	TRBJ1-1	once	CATNRGQGTEAFF	TGTGCCACAAACAGGGGGCAGGGCACTGAAGCTTTCTTT
-	TRBV3-1/TRBV3-2	TRBJ2-3	-	CASSPPERSTDTQYF	TGTGCCAGCAGCCCCCCAGAGCGTAGCACAGATACGCAGTATTTT
-	TRBV19	TRBJ1-1	-	CASSNYRQNMNTEAFF	TGTGCCAGTAGTAATTATAGACAGAACATGAACACTGAAGCTTTCTTT
-	TRBV9	TRBJ1-2	-	CASSVAGNYGYTF	TGTGCCAGCAGCGTGGCGGGGAACTATGGCTACACCTTC
TRBD2	TRBV29-1	TRBJ2-3	-	CSVGTSGGLTDTQYF	TGCAGCGTTGGGACTAGCGGGGGGCTCACAGATACGCAGTATTTT
-	TRBV6-6	TRBJ2-6	-	CASSADSRGANVLTF	TGTGCCAGCAGTGCCGACTCGAGAGGGGCCAACGTCCTGACTTTC
TRBD1	TRBV5-1	TRBJ1-1	-	CASSFTGDPMNTEAFF	TGCGCCAGCAGCTTTACAGGGGACCCCATGAACACTGAAGCTTTCTTT
-	TRBV5-1	TRBJ2-7	-	CASSFMTDAYEQYF	TGCGCCAGCAGCTTCATGACAGATGCCTACGAGCAGTACTTC
TRBD1	TRBV7-9	TRBJ1-1	-	CASSQLPGQPMNTEAFF	TGTGCCAGCAGCCAACTCCCGGGACAGCCGATGAACACTGAAGCTTTCTTT
-	TRBV7-9	TRBJ2-5	-	CASSLAGRVETQYF	TGTGCCAGCAGCTTAGCAGGCAGGGTTGAGACCCAGTACTTC
-	TRBV7-9	TRBJ2-1	once	CASTSGYYNEQFF	TGTGCCAGCACCTCAGGATACTACAATGAGCAGTTCTTC
TRBD2	TRBV2	TRBJ2-3	-	CASSVPSGGTDTQYF	TGTGCCAGCAGTGTCCCTAGCGGGGGCACAGATACGCAGTATTTT
TRBD1	TRBV5-1	TRBJ1-1	-	CASSPGQGKPEAFF	TGCGCCAGCAGCCCAGGACAGGGTAAACCTGAAGCTTTCTTT
-	TRBV7-8	TRBJ1-4	-	CASSTHRAAEEKLFF	TGTGCCAGCAGCACACACAGGGCGGCGGAAGAAAAACTGTTTTTT
TRBD2	TRBV6-1	TRBJ2-5	-	CASSVRASGGDGETQYF	TGTGCCAGCAGTGTCCGGGCTAGCGGGGGGGATGGGGAGACCCAGTACTTC
-	TRBV15	TRBJ1-2	-	CATSGADLSFNYGYTF	TGTGCCACCAGCGGGGCAGACCTTTCCTTTAACTATGGCTACACCTTC
-	TRBV9	TRBJ1-2	few	CASSVDSGNYGYTF	TGTGCCAGCAGCGTAGATTCAGGGAACTATGGCTACACCTTC
TRBD1	TRBV10-2	TRBJ1-1	-	CASNGQGRNTEAFF	TGCGCCAGCAACGGACAGGGCAGGAACACTGAAGCTTTCTTT
TRBD1	TRBV11-2	TRBJ1-1	few	CASSLVRDRVTEAFF	TGTGCCAGCAGCTTAGTCCGGGACAGGGTCACTGAAGCTTTCTTT
TRBD1	TRBV5-1	TRBJ1-6	once	CASSPGQGNSPLHF	TGCGCCAGCAGCCCGGGACAGGGGAATTCACCCCTCCACTTT
TRBD2	TRBV3-1/TRBV3-2	TRBJ2-1	-	CASSQSGGDNEQFF	TGTGCCAGCAGCCAATCGGGGGGGGACAATGAGCAGTTCTTC
TRBD1	TRBV15	TRBJ2-1	-	CATSRELPRQGAPNEQFF	TGTGCCACCAGCAGAGAATTACCTCGACAGGGGGCGCCGAATGAGCAGTTCTTC
TRBD2	TRBV5-1	TRBJ2-2	-	CASSFLAGDIGGELFF	TGCGCCAGCAGCTTCCTAGCGGGGGATATCGGCGGGGAGCTGTTTTTT
TRBD1	TRBV19	TRBJ1-1	once	CASSMGTGGSEAFF	TGTGCCAGTAGTATGGGGACAGGGGGCAGTGAAGCTTTCTTT
-	TRBV4-1	TRBJ1-2	-	CASSQEYSNYGYTF	TGCGCCAGCAGCCAAGAGTACAGCAACTATGGCTACACCTTC